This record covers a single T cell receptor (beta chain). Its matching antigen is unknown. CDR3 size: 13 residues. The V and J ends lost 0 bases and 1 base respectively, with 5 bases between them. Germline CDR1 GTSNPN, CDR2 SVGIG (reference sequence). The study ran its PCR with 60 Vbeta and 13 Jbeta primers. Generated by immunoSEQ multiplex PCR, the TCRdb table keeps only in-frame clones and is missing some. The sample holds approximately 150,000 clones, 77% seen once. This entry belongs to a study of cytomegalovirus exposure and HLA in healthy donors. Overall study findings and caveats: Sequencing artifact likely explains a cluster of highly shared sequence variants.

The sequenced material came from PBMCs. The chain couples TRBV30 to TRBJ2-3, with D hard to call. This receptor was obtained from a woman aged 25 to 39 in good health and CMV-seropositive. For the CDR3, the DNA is TGTGCCTGGAGTGTCGAGGGCACAGATACGCAGTATTTT. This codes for CAWSVEGTDTQYF. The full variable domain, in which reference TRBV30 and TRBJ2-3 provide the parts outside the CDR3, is SQTIHQWPATLVQPVGSPLSLECTVEGTSNPNLYWYRQAAGRGLQLLFYSVGIGQISSEVPQNLSASRPQDRQFILSSKKLLLSDSGFYLCAWSVEGTDTQYFGPGTRLTVL.